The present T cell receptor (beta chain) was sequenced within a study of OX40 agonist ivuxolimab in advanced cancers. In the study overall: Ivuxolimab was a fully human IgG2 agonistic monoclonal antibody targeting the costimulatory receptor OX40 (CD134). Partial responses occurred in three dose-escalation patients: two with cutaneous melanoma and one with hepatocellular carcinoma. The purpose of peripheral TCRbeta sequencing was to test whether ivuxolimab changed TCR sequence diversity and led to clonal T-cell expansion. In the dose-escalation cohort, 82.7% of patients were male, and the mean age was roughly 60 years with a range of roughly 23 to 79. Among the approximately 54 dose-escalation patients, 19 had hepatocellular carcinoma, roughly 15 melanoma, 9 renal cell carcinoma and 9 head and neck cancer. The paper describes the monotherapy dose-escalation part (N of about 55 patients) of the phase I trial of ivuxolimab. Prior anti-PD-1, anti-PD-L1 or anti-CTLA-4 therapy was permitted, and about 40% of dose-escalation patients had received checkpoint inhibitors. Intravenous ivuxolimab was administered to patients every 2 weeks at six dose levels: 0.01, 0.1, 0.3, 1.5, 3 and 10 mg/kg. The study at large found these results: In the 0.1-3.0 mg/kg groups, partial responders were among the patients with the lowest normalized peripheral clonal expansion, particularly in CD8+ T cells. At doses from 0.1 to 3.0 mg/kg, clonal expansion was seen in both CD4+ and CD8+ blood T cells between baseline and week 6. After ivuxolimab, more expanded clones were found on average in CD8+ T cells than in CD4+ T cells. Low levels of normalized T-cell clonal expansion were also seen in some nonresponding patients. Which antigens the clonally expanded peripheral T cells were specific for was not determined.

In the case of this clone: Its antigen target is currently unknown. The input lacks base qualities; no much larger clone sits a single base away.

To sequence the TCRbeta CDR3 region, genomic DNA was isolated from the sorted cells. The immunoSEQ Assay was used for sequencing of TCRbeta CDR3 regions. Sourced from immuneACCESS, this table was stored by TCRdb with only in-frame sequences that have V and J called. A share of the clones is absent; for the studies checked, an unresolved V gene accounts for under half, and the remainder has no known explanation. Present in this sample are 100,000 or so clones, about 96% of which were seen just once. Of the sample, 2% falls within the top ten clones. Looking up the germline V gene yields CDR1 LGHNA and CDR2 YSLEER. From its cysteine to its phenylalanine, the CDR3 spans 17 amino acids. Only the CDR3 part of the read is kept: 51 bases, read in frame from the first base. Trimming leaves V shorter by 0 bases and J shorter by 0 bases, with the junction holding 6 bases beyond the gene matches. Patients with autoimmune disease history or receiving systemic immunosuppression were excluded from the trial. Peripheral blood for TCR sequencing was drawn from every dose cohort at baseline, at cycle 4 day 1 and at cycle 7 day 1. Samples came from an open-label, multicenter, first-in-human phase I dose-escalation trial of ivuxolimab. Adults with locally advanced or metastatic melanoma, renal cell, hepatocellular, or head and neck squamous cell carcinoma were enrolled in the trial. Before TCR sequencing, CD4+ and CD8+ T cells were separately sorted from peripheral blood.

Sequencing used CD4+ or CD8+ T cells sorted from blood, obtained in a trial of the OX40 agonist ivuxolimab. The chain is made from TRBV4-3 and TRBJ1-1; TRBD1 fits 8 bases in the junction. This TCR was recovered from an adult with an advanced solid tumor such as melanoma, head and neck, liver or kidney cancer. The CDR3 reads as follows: CASSQELGQALNTEAFF. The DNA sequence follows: TGCGCCAGCAGCCAAGAACTGGGACAGGCCTTGAACACTGAAGCTTTCTTT.